Listed here are 16 T cell receptor beta chains from one sample, sequenced in a study of blood T cell repertoires in COVID-19. Clones were sequenced by immunoSEQ multiplex PCR, and TCRdb holds only the in-frame ones, with some missing. The data show 270,000 or so clones, around 89% seen once. The sample was PBMCs or T cells enriched from blood (not recorded which). These receptors originate from a middle-aged woman with acute COVID-19.

This clone was picked up one time. The chain links TRBV28 to TRBJ1-5; D unclear. CDR1 is MDHEN and CDR2 is SYDVKM in the germline V gene. Trimming cost V 3 bases and J 11 bases, with 11 bases left between them. The CDR3 has 12 residues. The CDR3 loop is CASSFPVPSQHF. CDR3 nucleotides: TGTGCCAGCAGTTTTCCGGTCCCGTCCCAGCATTTT.

The chain employs TRBV5-1 and TRBJ1-4; TRBD1 might be the D (6 bases). V dropped 3 bases and J dropped 8 bases, with 14 bases sitting between them. The CDR3 spans 14 residues. Germline V gene lookup returns CDR1 SGHRS and CDR2 YFSETQ. The CDR3 sequence is CASSSQGFGEKLFF. CDR3 nucleotides: TGCGCCAGCAGCTCACAGGGATTTGGAGAAAAACTGTTTTTT. The variable domain in full, completed from reference TRBV5-1 and TRBJ1-4, reads KAGVTQTPRYLIKTRGQQVTLSCSPISGHRSVSWYQQTPGQGLQFLFEYFSETQRNKGNFPGRFSGRQFSNSRSEMNVSTLELGDSALYLCASSSQGFGEKLFFGSGTQLSVL.

This chain uses TRBV12-5 with TRBJ2-1, with a weak D call TRBD2 (5 bases). Germline-derived CDR1 and CDR2 are LGHNT and FRNRAP. V lost 4 bases, J lost 5 bases, and 15 bases lay in between. The CDR3 consists of 15 residues. CDR3 protein: CASGSRTPGDNEQFF. In DNA form, the CDR3 reads TGTGCTAGTGGTTCCCGGACTCCGGGCGACAATGAGCAGTTCTTC.

The J gene is TRBJ2-2, the V gene TRBV7-9; no reliable D call. This CDR3 is built from 15 residues. The V end lost 1 base, the J end lost 1 base, and 7 bases lay between the germline ends. Germline lookup yields CDR1 SEHNR and CDR2 FQNEAQ (reference sequence). CDR3 DNA: TGTGCCAGCAGCTTAGGTGGCAGGAACACCGGGGAGCTGTTTTTT. Translated: CASSLGGRNTGELFF.

This clone was recorded only once. The CDR3 sequence: CASSTWTGGAHGYTF. The CDR3, as DNA: TGTGCCAGCAGCACCTGGACAGGAGGAGCTCATGGCTACACCTTC. The J gene is TRBJ1-2, the V gene TRBV9; TRBD1 matches at 7 bases. In germline, CDR1 is SGDLS, CDR2 YYNGEE. The CDR3 sequence is 15 residues long. With V trimmed by 4 bases and J by 6 bases, 12 bases remained unmatched.

CDR3 protein: CASRTSGSMAGELFF. CDR3 nucleotides: TGCGCCAGTAGGACTAGCGGGAGTATGGCCGGGGAGCTGTTTTTT. The chain employs TRBV10-2 and TRBJ2-2, with TRBD2 matching 13 bases. The germline V gene encodes CDR1 WSHSY and CDR2 SAAADI. The CDR3 consists of 15 residues. Trimming took 9 bases from V and 6 from J; bases not matched to a gene: 7.

This rearrangement joins TRBV10-1 to TRBJ2-7; 8 bases are a match to TRBD1. V gave up 6 bases and J gave up 3 bases; unmatched junction bases: 10. CDR1 is WNHNN, CDR2 SYGVQD, per germline (reference sequence). The CDR3 covers 15 residues. The CDR3 sequence: CASSSETGVIYEQYF. CDR3 nucleotide sequence: TGCGCCAGCAGCTCAGAGACAGGGGTTATCTACGAGCAGTACTTC.

This chain uses TRBV7-2 with TRBJ1-4; D is undetermined. CDR1 is SGHTA, CDR2 FQGNSA, per germline. V lost 5 bases and J lost 3, with 13 bases in between. This CDR3 has 15 residues. CDR3 sequence: CASSVSGLANEKLFF. CDR3 coding DNA: TGTGCCAGCAGCGTCTCGGGGTTAGCTAATGAAAAACTGTTTTTT.

This sequence joins TRBV18 and TRBJ2-5; TRBD2 is a possible D gene (6 bases). In germline, CDR1 is KGHSH, CDR2 LQKENI. CDR3 length: 14 residues. Trimming removed 0 bases at V and 3 bases at J, with 8 bases between. The CDR3 loop is CASSPPTGEETQYF. The CDR3 DNA is TGTGCCAGCTCACCACCAACGGGAGAAGAGACCCAGTACTTC.

The V and J genes are TRBV5-4 and TRBJ2-7; maybe TRBD2 (5 bases). Germline V lookup: CDR1 SGHNT, CDR2 YYREEE (reference sequence). The V and J ends lost 1 base and 6 bases respectively, with 17 bases between them. CDR3 size: 15 residues. As DNA, the CDR3 is TGTGCCAGCAGCTTGTATGGGTTGGAGGTTTCCGAGCAGTACGTC. Protein sequence: CASSLYGLEVSEQYV.

This clone appeared once. The chain combines TRBV28 with TRBJ1-1, with D possibly TRBD1 on 6 matching bases. This CDR3 has 13 amino acids. Trimming shortened V by 2 bases and J by 5 bases, and 9 bases separated the two germline ends. Germline V gene lookup returns CDR1 MDHEN and CDR2 SYDVKM. This chain's CDR3 is CASSLADRTEAFF. For the CDR3, the DNA is TGTGCCAGCAGTTTAGCCGACAGGACTGAAGCTTTCTTT.

The rearrangement uses TRBV28 and TRBJ2-1, with 8 bases lining up with TRBD2. The CDR3 has 16 amino acids. CDR1 MDHEN and CDR2 SYDVKM come from the germline V gene. Trimming took 7 bases from V and 7 from J; bases not matched to a gene: 15. CDR3 loop: CASTIAGAGAGNEQFF. The CDR3 DNA is TGTGCCAGCACAATAGCAGGAGCGGGAGCGGGAAATGAGCAGTTCTTC.

DNA of the CDR3: TGTGCCAGTAGTATTCGGGACAGCTTCACAGATACGCAGTATTTT. As protein: CASSIRDSFTDTQYF. V usage is TRBV19 and J usage is TRBJ2-3, with 7 bases aligning to TRBD1. After removal of 3 bases from V and 2 bases from J, the junction contained 5 bases not matched to a gene. The CDR3 extends over 15 amino acids. CDR1 and CDR2 (germline): LNHDA, SQIVND (reference sequence).

The chain joins TRBV11-3 to TRBJ1-2; 7 bases match TRBD1. The CDR3 length is 18 residues. Per the germline V gene, CDR1 is SGHNT and CDR2 is YENEEA. V was pared by 5 bases and J by 7 bases, with 22 bases of the junction left unmatched. The CDR3: CASSQQNLPGQKPVGYTF. For the CDR3, the DNA is TGTGCCAGCAGCCAGCAAAACCTCCCGGGACAGAAACCGGTTGGCTACACCTTC. The variable domain in full, with the rest retrieved from reference TRBV11-3 and TRBJ1-2, is EAGVVQSPRYKIIEKKQPVAFWCNPISGHNTLYWYLQNLGQGPELLIRYENEEAVDDSQLPKDRFSAERLKGVDSTLKIQPAELGDSAVYLCASSQQNLPGQKPVGYTFGSGTRLTVV.

V gene TRBV9 combines with J gene TRBJ2-1; 10 bases match TRBD1. CDR3 length: 15 amino acids. The germline gives CDR1 SGDLS, CDR2 YYNGEE. Losses at the gene ends were 0 bases for V and 5 bases for J; bases not matched to a gene: 2. The CDR3, as DNA: TGTGCCAGCAGCGTAGGGGACAGGGGTAACAATGAGCAGTTCTTC. This gives the protein CASSVGDRGNNEQFF.

The CDR3 reads CASSPSPGQGPNTEAFF. In nucleotides, the CDR3 is TGTGCCAGCAGCCCTTCCCCGGGACAGGGACCGAACACTGAAGCTTTCTTT. The chain joins TRBV7-9 to TRBJ1-1; 9 bases align to TRBD1. The J segment lost 1 base and the V segment lost 5 bases, leaving 11 bases of the junction unmatched. Germline CDR1 is SEHNR and CDR2 is FQNEAQ (reference sequence). The CDR3 has 17 residues.